Sequencing of this T cell receptor beta chain was carried out in a study of molecular identifiers for immune sequencing clone quantification (dated by TCRdb to the late 2010s). In the study overall: In a replicate experiment, RNA from about 20,000 or 100,000 naive CD8 T cells was split into five aliquots, four of which were sequenced. This methods study benchmarked molecular-identifier clustering-based TCR repertoire sequencing (MIDCIRS) and TCR RNA copy counting, using CD8 T cells to do so. The full study reports these points: Without barcode sub-clustering, chimeric consensus sequences inflated TCR diversity; chimeras reached as high as 47%. The naive libraries included spiked-in Jurkat TCR RNA (roughly nine copies' worth), and this RNA is not part of the donor repertoire. Even against a background of about a million naive CD8 T cells, spiked-in Jurkat TCR RNA amounting to a single cell's worth was reported to be detectable. Identical TCR molecules sharing a barcode could cause highly expanded clone sizes to be underestimated. Modeling estimated about 3 recovered TCR RNA copies per cell, compared with about ten by digital PCR, which implies roughly 30% capture efficiency. In CMV-specific effector cells, over 98% of molecules were held by clones above 20 RNA copies, whereas under 1% of molecules were held by such clones in naive cells.

Receptors were amplified or captured by PCR. These reads were obtained on a NextSeq 500. Bulk TCR libraries were made following a previously described method, with the TCR primers given in Table S5. Total RNA was purified with the Qiagen AllPrep DNA/RNA kit. Before analysis, reads from multiple sequencing runs of one library were combined. The study's processing was this. Only reads with exact TCR constant sequence were kept, trimmed to 150 nt, and grouped by their 12-nt molecular barcodes. Reads within each barcode group were sub-clustered using a 15% Levenshtein threshold, and quality-weighted consensus sequences were constructed for each RNA molecule. Non-functional sequences were removed, as were lower-count sequences one edit away from another. On the basis of fitting two negative binomial distributions, barcode sub-clusters with fewer than 20% of the maximum read count were discarded. TCRdb trimmed the raw reads at Q25, called clones with MiXCR and kept productive beta chains. Rows are combined by CDR3 protein, so each entry shows the most common genes and DNA. TCRdb's processing, not the study's, gives the V and J calls here. The sample includes roughly 93,000 distinct CDR3 sequences, with around a quarter observed a single time. 0.78% of the sample rests with the top ten.

The germline V gene (reference sequence) specifies DFQATT as CDR1 and SNEGSKA as CDR2. V is shortened by 3 bases, J by 2 bases, and the region joining them spans 15 bases. There are 15 amino acids in the CDR3, from cysteine to phenylalanine inclusive. The retained sequence is limited to the CDR3, 45 bases, with the frame set at the first base. This clonotype showed up just a few times. Its cognate antigen has yet to be identified. No base-level quality is on record; no much larger clone is a single base apart. Libraries of naive CD8 T cells were generated from roughly 21,000 to 960,000 sorted cells, with 10%, 30% or 50% of the purified RNA used. Naive CD8 T cells were FACS-sorted as CD8+CD4-CCR7+CD45RA+ on a BD FACSAria II into RLT Plus buffer. Detection sensitivity was tested by spiking Jurkat RNA equal to approximately 9 TCR copies' worth into samples containing roughly 19,000-1,100,000 naive CD8 T cells. CD8 T cells were enriched with RosetteSep CD8+ T Cell Enrichment Cocktail and Ficoll-Paque, followed by ACK red cell lysis.

In this chain, TRBV20-1 is recombined with TRBJ2-3, with a tentative D call of TRBD1 or TRBD2, each matching 6 bases. Sequenced material: naive CD8+ T cells from blood, with Jurkat cell RNA spiked in. The sample's cell subset or site label, in plain terms: FACS-sorted CD8+CD4-CCR7+CD45RA+ naive T cells. This sequence originates from a human donor in good health. Some libraries in this study had Jurkat cell RNA spiked in. The CDR3 region: CSARGRTEFTDTQYF. The nucleotide sequence is given as TGCAGTGCTAGGGGGAGGACAGAGTTCACAGATACGCAGTATTTT.